This T cell receptor beta chain was recovered during a study of T cell repertoires in cytomegalovirus infection. On the study more broadly: Signatures in public TCR beta sequences pointed to both CMV infection and matching HLA type.

Notes on the study in general: Carriers of CMV and the relevant HLA type were discriminated by public TCR beta frequency. What dominated the ex vivo response were HLA-C-restricted CMV-specific TCR beta clonotypes.

V lost 4 bases and J 11 bases, leaving 11 bases between the germline ends. CDR3 length: 11 amino acids. The germline CDR1 and CDR2 sequences are SGHVS and FQNEAQ. The sample holds a few counts of this clonotype. Its antigen is as yet unknown. In TCRdb, the reads were re-called with MiXCR into one record per CDR3 protein. The sample records roughly 200,000 distinct CDR3 sequences, about a sixth being singletons. V usage is TRBV7-8 and J usage is TRBJ1-1, with D uncertain. This sequence originates from a human donor in good health (CMV status not recorded). Some clones in this sample may be carry-over from other donors' samples. The sequenced material came from CD8+ T cells from PBMCs. As DNA, the CDR3 is TGTGCCAGCAGCTCAAAGTTAGAGGCTTTCTTT. Amino acid sequence: CASSSKLEAFF.